Reported below is one T cell receptor beta chain. The antigen it recognizes is unknown. The sample holds no much larger clone one base away, and base qualities are not on file. These data belong to a study of blood T cell repertoires in COVID-19 (dated by TCRdb to the early 2020s). The study in broad terms: Collaborator samples came from the United States, Italy and Spain and covered acute and convalescent phases of COVID-19. The material from the prospective study consisted of cDNA or gDNA derived from T cells, B-cell-depleted T cells, or PBMCs. Deeply sampled blood TCRbeta repertoires from subjects exposed to, actively infected with, or recovered from COVID-19 were included in the dataset. The repertoires were released in a freely available public database intended as a resource for research on the immune response to SARS-CoV-2. The samples were drawn from the first 160 participants of the ongoing ImmuneRACE study and from 1,254 subjects provided by 6 global collaborators. A de-identified subject ID, COVID-19 status, age in years and sex were almost always included in the sample metadata. Where HLA class I and class II types were available, the types were taken from metadata supplied by the sample provider, not from assay-based typing.

Trimming at the junction amounts to 1 base on V and 1 base on J, and the germline ends lie 5 bases apart. The CDR3 starts with the cysteine, ends with the phenylalanine, and has 13 residues. Just CDR3 DNA is preserved here, 39 bases in frame from base 1. Via the germline V gene (reference sequence), CDR1 is SGHNT and CDR2 YYREEE. TCRbeta CDR3 regions were amplified from genomic DNA by means of the immunoSEQ Assay, a bias-controlled multiplex PCR. On the study's bioinformatics: The number of nucleated cells in each sample was estimated by amplification of reference gene primers within the assay. To quantify the absolute abundance of each unique TCRbeta CDR3 rearrangement, sequence reads were collapsed and filtered. For each sample, productive Simpson clonality was calculated as the square root of Simpson's diversity index across productive rearrangements. What TCRdb holds here is the immuneACCESS table cut down to in-frame rearrangements. Part of the clones is not present; checked against another copy, under half of the missing clones reflect an unresolved V gene, and the others are unexplained. The DNA was the basis for D and trimming; V, J and clone size are from that table. The sample contains over 250,000 clones, more than 75% of them found a single time. The ten largest clones add up to approximately 5% of the sample.

The research as a whole found: The quantity of clinical and demographic metadata differed by source and by participant and was supplied without curation.

Enrolling through a virtual design, the prospective study's participants ranged in age from roughly 18 to 95 years and lived across some 22 United States geographic areas. In the prospective study, cohorts were assigned on the basis of participant-reported clinical history obtained from a screening survey and a study questionnaire. ImmuneRACE Cohort 3 recovered participants were defined by two consecutive negative NP/OP PCR tests, healthcare professional clearance, or symptom resolution. Each participant in the prospective study had whole blood, serum and a nasopharyngeal or oropharyngeal swab collected by mobile phlebotomists. Additional blood draws and questionnaires over an approximately 2-month period could optionally be provided by prospective study participants. Before DNA extraction, blood samples from the prospective study were shipped at room temperature or frozen.

The receptor comes from a woman in her 30s who had recovered from COVID-19. The chain was built from TRBV5-4 and TRBJ1-2; no D gene is confidently identified. Sequences were obtained from PBMCs or T cells enriched from blood (not recorded which). DNA sequence: TGTGCCAGCAGCTTGCGGGATAACTATGGCTACACCTTC. This codes for CASSLRDNYGYTF.